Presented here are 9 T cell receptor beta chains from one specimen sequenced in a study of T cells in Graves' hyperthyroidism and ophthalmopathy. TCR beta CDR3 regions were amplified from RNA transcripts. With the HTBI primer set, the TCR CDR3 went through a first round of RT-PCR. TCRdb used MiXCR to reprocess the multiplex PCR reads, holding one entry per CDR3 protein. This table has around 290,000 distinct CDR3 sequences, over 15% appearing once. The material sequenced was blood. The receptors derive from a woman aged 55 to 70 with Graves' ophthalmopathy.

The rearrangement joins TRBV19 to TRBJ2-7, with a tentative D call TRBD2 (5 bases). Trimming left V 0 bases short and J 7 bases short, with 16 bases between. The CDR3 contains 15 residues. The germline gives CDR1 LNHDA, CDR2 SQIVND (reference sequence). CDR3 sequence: CASSIDAEAPGEQYF. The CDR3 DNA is TGTGCCAGTAGTATAGATGCGGAGGCCCCGGGGGAGCAGTACTTC.

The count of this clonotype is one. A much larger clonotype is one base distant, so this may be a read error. CDR3: CSAPAPLANTYEQYF. CDR3 bases: TGCAGTGCTCCCGCCCCTCTAGCGAACACCTACGAGCAGTACTTC. The rearrangement uses TRBV20-1 and TRBJ2-7, with D possibly matching TRBD2 (6 bases). The germline gives CDR1 DFQATT, CDR2 SNEGSKA (reference sequence). The CDR3 extends over 15 amino acids. V was trimmed by 5 bases and J by 2 bases, leaving 19 bases between them.

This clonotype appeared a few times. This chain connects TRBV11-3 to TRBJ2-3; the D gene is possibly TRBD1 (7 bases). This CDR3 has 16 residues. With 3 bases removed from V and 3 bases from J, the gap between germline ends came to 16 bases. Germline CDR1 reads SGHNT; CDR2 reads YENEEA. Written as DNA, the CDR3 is TGTGCCAGCAGCTTGAGGGGGGCCAGGGGGACAGATACGCAGTATTTT. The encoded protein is CASSLRGARGTDTQYF.

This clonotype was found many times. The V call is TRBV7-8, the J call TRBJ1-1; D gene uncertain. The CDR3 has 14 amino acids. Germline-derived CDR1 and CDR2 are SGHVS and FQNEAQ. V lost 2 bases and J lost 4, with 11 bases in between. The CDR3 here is CASSLQRGSTEAFF. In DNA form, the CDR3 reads TGTGCCAGCAGCTTACAGAGAGGGTCCACTGAAGCTTTCTTT.

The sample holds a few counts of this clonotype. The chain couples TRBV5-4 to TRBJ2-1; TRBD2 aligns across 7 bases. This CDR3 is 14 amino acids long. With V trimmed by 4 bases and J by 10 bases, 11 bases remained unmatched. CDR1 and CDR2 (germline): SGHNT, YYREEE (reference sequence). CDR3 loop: CASSLWGSAGEQFF. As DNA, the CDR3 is TGTGCCAGCAGCCTCTGGGGCTCAGCGGGAGAGCAGTTCTTC.

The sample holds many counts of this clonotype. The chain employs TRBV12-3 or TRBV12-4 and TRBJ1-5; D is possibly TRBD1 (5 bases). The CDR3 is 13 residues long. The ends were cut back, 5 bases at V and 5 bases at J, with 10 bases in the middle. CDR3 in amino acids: CASSAWGDQPQHF. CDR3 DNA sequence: TGTGCCAGCAGTGCTTGGGGGGATCAGCCCCAGCATTTT.

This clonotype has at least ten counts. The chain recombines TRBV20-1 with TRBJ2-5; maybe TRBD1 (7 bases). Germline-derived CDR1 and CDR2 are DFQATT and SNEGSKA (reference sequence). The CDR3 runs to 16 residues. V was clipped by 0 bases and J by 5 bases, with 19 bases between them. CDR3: CSAREVGRGGLETQYF. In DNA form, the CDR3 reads TGCAGTGCTAGAGAGGTCGGGAGAGGGGGCCTCGAGACCCAGTACTTC.

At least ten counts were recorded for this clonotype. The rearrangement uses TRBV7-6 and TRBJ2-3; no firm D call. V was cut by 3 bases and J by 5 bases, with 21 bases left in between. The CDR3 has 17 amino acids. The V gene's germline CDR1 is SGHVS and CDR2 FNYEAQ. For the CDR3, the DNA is TGTGCCAGCAGCTTGATTATCGGGTTCCGTTCTGTAGATACGCAGTATTTT. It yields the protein CASSLIIGFRSVDTQYF.

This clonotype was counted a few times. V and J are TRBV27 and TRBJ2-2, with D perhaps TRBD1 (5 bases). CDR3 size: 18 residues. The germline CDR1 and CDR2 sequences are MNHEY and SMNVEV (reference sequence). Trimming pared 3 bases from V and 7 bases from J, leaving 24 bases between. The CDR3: CASSFFPPGRIFVGELFF. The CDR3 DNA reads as TGTGCCAGCAGTTTTTTTCCCCCAGGGCGGATATTCGTCGGGGAGCTGTTTTTT.